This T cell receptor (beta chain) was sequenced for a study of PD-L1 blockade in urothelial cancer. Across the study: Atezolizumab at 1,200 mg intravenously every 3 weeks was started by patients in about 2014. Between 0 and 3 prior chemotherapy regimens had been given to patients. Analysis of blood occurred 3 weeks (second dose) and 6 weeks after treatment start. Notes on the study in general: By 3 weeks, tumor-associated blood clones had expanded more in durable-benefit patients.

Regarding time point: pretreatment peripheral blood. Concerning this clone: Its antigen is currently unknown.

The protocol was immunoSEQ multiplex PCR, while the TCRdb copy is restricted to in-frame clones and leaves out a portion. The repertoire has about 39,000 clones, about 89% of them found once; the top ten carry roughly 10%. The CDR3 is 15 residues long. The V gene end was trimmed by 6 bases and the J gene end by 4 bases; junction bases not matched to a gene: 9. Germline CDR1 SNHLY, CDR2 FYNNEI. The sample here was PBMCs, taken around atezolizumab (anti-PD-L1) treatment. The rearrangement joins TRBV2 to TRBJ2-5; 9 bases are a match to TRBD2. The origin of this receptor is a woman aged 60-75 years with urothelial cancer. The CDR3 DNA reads TGTGCCAGCAGGCCGCGGGAGGGCCCGGGAGAGACCCAGTACTTC. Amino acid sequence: CASRPREGPGETQYF.